This TCR beta chain was captured in a study of T-cell memory formation after mild COVID-19. General observations from the study: There were some responding clones in pre-infection memory, which suggested that cross-reactive memory had joined. A second wave of clones peaked on day 37, and their SARS-CoV-2 specificity went unconfirmed.

This clonotype turned up a few times. Its target is unknown. The CDR3 has 14 amino acids. Germline V lookup: CDR1 LGHNA, CDR2 YNFKEQ. Trimming cost V 2 bases and J 9 bases, with 14 bases left between them. The authors produced TCR alpha and TCR beta cDNA libraries with sample barcodes and UMIs by 5'RACE using constant-segment primers. TCRdb analysed the 5' RACE reads with MiXCR anew, one entry per CDR3 protein. The table includes 380,000 or so distinct CDR3 sequences, approximately 15% detected once. The chain is built from TRBV4-2 and TRBJ2-1; weak D call: TRBD1 (6 bases). The sample consisted of PBMCs or a T cell subset sorted from them (not recorded which). This clonotype was obtained from a man aged 18 to 30 who had mild COVID-19 (a few samples of this study predate the infection). Cell type and time point are not known. CDR3 sequence (DNA): TGTGCCAGCAGCCAAAGTCAGGGGTTTAGTGAGCAGTTCTTC. Amino acid sequence: CASSQSQGFSEQFF.